This T cell receptor (beta chain) emerged from a study of breast tumors, draining lymph nodes, adjacent tissues. TCRdb reprocessed the multiplex PCR reads with MiXCR, giving one entry per CDR3 protein. The sample shows 140,000 or so distinct CDR3 sequences, approximately 32% of them seen only once. V lost 6 bases and J lost 2, with 7 bases in between. CDR3 length: 12 amino acids. The germline V gene has CDR1 MNHNY and CDR2 SVGAGI (reference sequence). To note about this clonotype: Its specificity is not known.

The lymph nodes were axillary draining lymph nodes from breast cancer patients. Broader study findings: Most tumor T cells seemingly derive from lymph node, then expand in tumor. The lymph node origin of tumor T cells was framed as consistent with a hypothesis, not demonstrated. Luminal-like breast cancer showed significantly higher tumor–nontumor repertoire similarity than basal-like.

This clonotype was obtained from a female donor with breast cancer. Some clones in this sample may be carry-over from other donors' samples. Material: axillary lymph node tissue. This chain connects TRBV6-6 to TRBJ1-2; D gene unclear. This CDR3 reads CASREGNYGYTF. The DNA for the CDR3 is TGTGCCAGCAGGGAGGGAAACTATGGCTACACCTTC.